Presented here are 31 T cell receptor beta chains from one specimen sequenced in a study of T-cell memory formation after mild COVID-19. TCRdb re-called the 5' RACE reads with MiXCR, one entry per CDR3 protein. The sample has about 280,000 distinct CDR3 sequences, under 8.5% seen once. The specimen was PBMCs or a T cell subset sorted from them (not recorded which). These receptors all come from a man between 18 and 35 years old who had mild COVID-19 (a few samples of this study predate the infection). Cell type and time point are not known.

The table lists this clonotype with many counts. The rearrangement links TRBV7-2 to TRBJ2-2, with D uncertain. Trimming stripped 1 base from V and 3 bases from J, with 0 bases between. Germline CDR1 reads SGHTA; CDR2 reads FQGNSA. The CDR3 has 12 residues. The DNA for the CDR3 is TGTGCCAGCAGCTTAGACACCGGGGAGCTGTTTTTT. It is translated as CASSLDTGELFF.

In its sample, this clonotype was seen many times. The gene calls are TRBV7-2 and TRBJ2-3; TRBD1 might be the D (7 bases). Trimming removed 7 bases at V and 2 bases at J, with 22 bases between. The V gene's germline CDR1 is SGHTA and CDR2 FQGNSA. The CDR3 is 17 amino acids. CDR3 protein: CASTLGGGAPSTDTQYF. CDR3 nucleotides: TGTGCCAGCACTTTAGGAGGGGGCGCTCCTTCCACAGATACGCAGTATTTT.

This clonotype showed up many times. The rearrangement joins TRBV12-3 or TRBV12-4 to TRBJ1-1; a possible D gene is TRBD1 (5 bases). The CDR3 is 15 amino acids. Trimming removed 7 bases from V and 4 bases from J, with 19 bases in between. CDR3 in amino acids: CASTLGWGIGTEAFF. As DNA, the CDR3 is TGTGCCAGCACCTTAGGGTGGGGGATCGGCACTGAAGCTTTCTTT.

This chain joins TRBV24-1 and TRBJ1-5, with no clear D. The CDR3 sequence is 14 residues long. Germline CDR1 is KGHDR and CDR2 is SFDVKD. Trimming stripped 1 base from V and 5 bases from J, with 8 bases between. Here the CDR3 DNA reads TGTGCCACCAGTGATTTAGTGTCGGATCAGCCCCAGCATTTT. It encodes CATSDLVSDQPQHF.

This clonotype was recorded at least ten times. The rearrangement uses TRBV11-2 and TRBJ2-7, with 8 bases aligning to TRBD1. V lost 5 bases, J lost 6 bases, and 6 bases stayed unmatched. The CDR3 runs to 13 residues. Per germline, CDR1 SGHAT and CDR2 FQNNGV. The CDR3 spells CASSTTGVGEQYV. The CDR3 coding sequence is TGTGCCAGCAGCACGACAGGGGTAGGCGAGCAGTACGTC.

This clonotype was seen only a few times. This chain joins TRBV6-1 and TRBJ1-4, with D maybe TRBD1 (5 bases). V lost 11 bases and J lost 6, with 10 bases in between. The germline V gene encodes CDR1 MNHNS and CDR2 SASEGT. The CDR3 totals 11 residues. DNA for the CDR3: TGTGCCGCCCGGACATATGAAAAACTGTTTTTT. It specifies CAARTYEKLFF.

This clonotype was recorded at least ten times. The CDR3 bases are TGTGCCAGCAGCTTAGCGGGGAACCTGCCTCAAGAGACCCAGTACTTC. Amino acid sequence: CASSLAGNLPQETQYF. This rearrangement joins TRBV7-2 to TRBJ2-5; no definite D call. From germline, CDR1 is SGHTA and CDR2 FQGNSA. Trimming stripped 0 bases from V and 2 bases from J, with 13 bases between. This CDR3 spans 16 amino acids.

A few counts support this clonotype. V is TRBV27 and J is TRBJ1-4, with D unresolved. The CDR3 is 16 amino acids. From germline, CDR1 is MNHEY and CDR2 SMNVEV (reference sequence). With 4 bases removed from V and 0 bases from J, the gap between germline ends came to 12 bases. CDR3 loop: CASSSQPIATNEKLFF. CDR3 sequence (DNA): TGTGCCAGCAGTTCACAGCCTATAGCAACTAATGAAAAACTGTTTTTT.

This clonotype has at least ten counts. The V and J genes are TRBV29-1 and TRBJ2-3, with D unclear. V shed 6 bases and J shed 0 bases, with 16 bases lying between them. Germline V CDR1 and CDR2: SQVTM, ANQGSEA. The CDR3 has 15 residues. CDR3 sequence reads: CSVEAGTRSTDTQYF. The CDR3 DNA reads TGCAGCGTCGAGGCCGGAACGAGAAGCACAGATACGCAGTATTTT.

This clonotype was counted at least ten times. The CDR3 spells CASSPREGDNYNEQFF. CDR3 DNA: TGTGCCAGCTCACCCCGTGAGGGGGACAACTACAATGAGCAGTTCTTC. The rearrangement joins TRBV18 to TRBJ2-1; maybe TRBD1 (6 bases). V was clipped by 3 bases and J by 3 bases, with 15 bases between them. Germline V gives CDR1 KGHSH, CDR2 LQKENI. This CDR3 spans 16 amino acids.

This clonotype has more than one count but fewer than ten. The V call is TRBV7-9, the J call TRBJ2-3; tentative D call: TRBD2 (6 bases). The germline gives CDR1 SEHNR, CDR2 FQNEAQ (reference sequence). This CDR3 region has 14 residues. Between the trimmed V and J ends, which lost 9 bases and 5 bases, there was a span of 18 bases. CDR3 coding DNA: TGTGCCAGTGCGGGAAGGCCTGCAGAAGATACGCAGTATTTT. This sequence encodes CASAGRPAEDTQYF.

This clonotype was observed a handful of times. The chain joins TRBV11-2 to TRBJ2-2; unclear D gene. Per the germline V gene, CDR1 is SGHAT and CDR2 is FQNNGV. Trimming removed 2 bases from V and 5 bases from J, with 12 bases in between. The CDR3 extends over 15 amino acids. The CDR3 is CASSLSAGKTGELFF. The DNA for the CDR3 is TGTGCCAGCAGCTTATCAGCAGGAAAGACCGGGGAGCTGTTTTTT.

This clonotype was detected only once. J is TRBJ2-1 and V is TRBV10-3, with 9 bases identical to TRBD2. The length of the CDR3 is 14 residues. V gave up 2 bases and J gave up 4 bases; unmatched junction bases: 0. Per germline, CDR1 ENHRY and CDR2 SYGVKD. CDR3 sequence: CAISESGGYNEQFF. As DNA, the CDR3 is TGTGCCATCAGTGAGAGCGGGGGGTACAATGAGCAGTTCTTC.

The table lists this clonotype with many counts. The V gene is TRBV6-5, the J gene TRBJ2-7; 10 positions match TRBD2. The CDR3 totals 14 residues. The trim removed 10 bases at V and 4 bases at J, leaving 10 bases unmatched. Germline V CDR1 and CDR2: MNHEY, SVGAGI. The CDR3 is CATHNSGGRYEQYF. The CDR3 DNA is TGTGCCACGCACAATAGCGGGGGGCGTTACGAGCAGTACTTC.

There are many counts of this clonotype. The chain has TRBV28 and TRBJ2-3, with 8 bases identical to TRBD2. CDR1 is MDHEN and CDR2 is SYDVKM in the germline V gene. With V trimmed by 4 bases and J by 3 bases, 9 bases remained unmatched. The CDR3 is 16 residues long. The CDR3 nucleotides are TGTGCCAGCAGTTCCGGAAGGCGGGGGGTTACAGATACGCAGTATTTT. This translates into CASSSGRRGVTDTQYF.

The chain has TRBV6-2 or TRBV6-3 and TRBJ2-5, with a tentative D call TRBD1 (6 bases). Germline values: CDR1 MNHEY, CDR2 SVGEGT. V lost 2 bases and J 5 bases, leaving 15 bases between the germline ends. The CDR3 consists of 15 residues. The CDR3 DNA follows: TGTGCCAGCAGTTACAGCGGTGGACAGACGGAGACCCAGTACTTC. It translates to CASSYSGGQTETQYF.

This clonotype was observed many times. The V and J genes are TRBV12-3 or TRBV12-4 and TRBJ1-5; D unresolved. V lost 3 bases, J lost 4 bases, and 7 bases lay in between. The CDR3 totals 13 residues. For the CDR3, the DNA is TGTGCCAGCAGTTTGATGGGGAATCAGCCCCAGCATTTT. Translating it yields CASSLMGNQPQHF.

This clonotype was counted a few times. V is TRBV27 and J is TRBJ1-2, with TRBD1 matching over 7 bases. The CDR3 covers 15 residues. CDR1 is MNHEY, CDR2 SMNVEV, per germline (reference sequence). V was pared by 5 bases and J by 1 base, with 7 bases of the junction left unmatched. CDR3 in DNA: TGTGCCAGCAGTCACGGGACAGTAAATAACTATGGCTACACCTTC. Its protein is CASSHGTVNNYGYTF.

This clonotype was observed a handful of times. This sequence joins TRBV14 and TRBJ2-5; a weak D match, TRBD2 (6 bases). The V end lost 4 bases, the J end lost 6 bases, and 15 bases lay between the germline ends. The CDR3 runs to 14 residues. Germline CDR1 reads SGHDN; CDR2 reads FVKESK. CDR3 DNA: TGTGCCAGCAGCCTCCTCCCTGGAGGGAAGACCCAGTACTTC. Amino acid sequence: CASSLLPGGKTQYF.

The chain couples TRBV29-1 to TRBJ1-6; 8 bases line up with TRBD1. The germline V gene has CDR1 SQVTM and CDR2 ANQGSEA. The CDR3 consists of 14 residues. J gave up 5 bases and V 4 bases, and 4 bases lay outside the gene matches. In nucleotides, the CDR3 is TGCAGCGTTGCCGGACAGGGCGATAATTCACCCCTCCACTTT. As protein: CSVAGQGDNSPLHF.

This clonotype was found many times. V is TRBV7-2 and J is TRBJ2-5, with TRBD1 matching 7 bases. CDR1 SGHTA and CDR2 FQGNSA come from the germline V gene. V lost 5 bases, J lost 7 bases, and 13 bases stayed unmatched. The CDR3 covers 15 residues. In nucleotides, the CDR3 is TGTGCCAGCAGCCCGTCCCGGACAGGTCCAGGGACCCAGTACTTC. Its protein product is CASSPSRTGPGTQYF.

This clonotype appeared once. The chain links TRBV11-3 to TRBJ2-5; tentative D call: TRBD1 (6 bases). Looked up from germline, CDR1 is SGHNT and CDR2 is YENEEA. Trimming shortened V by 6 bases and J by 4 bases, and 15 bases separated the two germline ends. The CDR3 is 14 residues long. CDR3 sequence reads: CASSRTMGAETQYF. The CDR3 region has the DNA TGTGCCAGCAGTCGGACGATGGGGGCAGAGACCCAGTACTTC.

This clonotype was recorded at least ten times. The V and J genes are TRBV12-3 or TRBV12-4 and TRBJ2-7, with TRBD1 matching 7 bases. V dropped 7 bases and J dropped 4; count of bases not matched to a gene: 10. This CDR3 has 14 amino acids. CDR3 coding DNA: TGTGCCAGCACACTCCGGGACAGTATTTACGAGCAGTACTTC. It codes for CASTLRDSIYEQYF.

Ten or more counts support this clonotype. J is TRBJ2-2 and V is TRBV28; D call uncertain. V shed 3 bases and J shed 4 bases, with 15 bases lying between them. This CDR3 comprises 16 residues. Germline CDR1 is MDHEN and CDR2 is SYDVKM. CDR3 in DNA: TGTGCCAGCAGTTTGTTGGGTCAGAGTATCACCGGGGAGCTGTTTTTT. Its protein is CASSLLGQSITGELFF.

The chain joins TRBV28 to TRBJ2-1; TRBD1 matches at 7 bases. In germline, CDR1 is MDHEN, CDR2 SYDVKM. The junction had 7 bases not matched to a gene; V was cut back by 6 bases and J by 5 bases. CDR3 length equals 14 residues. The CDR3 coding sequence is TGTGCCAGCAGACGACAGGGTTTTAACAATGAGCAGTTCTTC. Residues: CASRRQGFNNEQFF.

The chain employs TRBV20-1 and TRBJ2-1, with 9 bases that match TRBD2. The germline V gene has CDR1 DFQATT and CDR2 SNEGSKA (reference sequence). The CDR3 sequence is 16 residues long. With V trimmed by 4 bases and J by 5 bases, 12 bases remained unmatched. CDR3 protein: CSATSPAGGQNNEQFF. The CDR3 DNA follows: TGCAGTGCTACTTCCCCGGCGGGGGGGCAGAACAATGAGCAGTTCTTC.

This clonotype was counted ten times or more. The chain recombines TRBV5-1 with TRBJ2-1; the match to TRBD2 covers 12 bases. The ends lost 4 bases at V and 2 bases at J; junction bases unmatched: 4. The length of the CDR3 is 16 residues. Germline V gene data show CDR1 as SGHRS and CDR2 as YFSETQ. The CDR3 DNA reads as TGCGCCAGCAGCAGACTAGCGGGGGTTGCCTACAATGAGCAGTTCTTC. Translation gives CASSRLAGVAYNEQFF.

CDR3 protein: CASSYDRLGYYEQFF. The CDR3 bases are TGTGCCAGCAGTTACGACAGGTTGGGCTATTATGAGCAGTTCTTC. The chain links TRBV28 to TRBJ2-1; D might be TRBD1 (6 bases). CDR3 length equals 15 residues. V shed 4 bases and J shed 8 bases, with 18 bases lying between them. CDR1 and CDR2 (germline): MDHEN, SYDVKM.

This clonotype was counted ten times or more. The chain combines TRBV7-8 with TRBJ2-7; TRBD2 agrees at 7 bases. This CDR3 has 14 amino acids. V gave up 8 bases and J gave up 1 base; unmatched junction bases: 8. Germline assignment: CDR1 SGHVS and CDR2 FQNEAQ. CDR3 DNA sequence: TGTGCCAGCGGGAGGGGCAGCGGGTCCTACGAGCAGTACTTC. Translation: CASGRGSGSYEQYF. Based on the CDR3 plus reference TRBV7-8 and TRBJ2-7, the full variable domain is GAGVSQSPRYKVAKRGQDVALRCDPISGHVSLFWYQQALGQGPEFLTYFQNEAQLDKSGLPSDRFFAERPEGSVSTLKIQRTQQEDSAVYLCASGRGSGSYEQYFGPGTRLTVT.

This clonotype was counted only a few times. The rearrangement joins TRBV5-5 to TRBJ1-6; no clear D. CDR1 and CDR2 (germline): SGHKS, YYEKEE (reference sequence). The CDR3 sequence is 15 residues long. V gave up 0 bases and J gave up 4 bases, with 8 bases separating them. The CDR3 DNA is TGTGCCAGCAGCTTGGAGGGCAGTTATAATTCACCCCTCCACTTT. Translated: CASSLEGSYNSPLHF.

This clonotype was observed a few times. The V and J genes are TRBV4-2 and TRBJ2-1, with D tentatively TRBD1 or TRBD2 (5 bases each). CDR1 and CDR2 from the germline V gene are LGHNA and YNFKEQ. The CDR3 extends over 14 amino acids. Deletions cut 0 bases from V and 10 bases from J, with 13 bases between. The DNA for the CDR3 is TGTGCCAGCAGCCAAGATGAGGGGATAGGAGAGCAGTTCTTC. Translating it yields CASSQDEGIGEQFF.